This TCR beta chain appears in the sequencing data of a study of cytomegalovirus exposure and HLA in healthy donors. The CDR3 is 15 residues long. Losses at the gene ends were 0 bases for V and 7 bases for J; bases not matched to a gene: 6. Germline assignment: CDR1 LNHNV and CDR2 YYDKDF (reference sequence). PCR primers comprised 60 Vbeta and 13 Jbeta primers. Profiled with immunoSEQ multiplex PCR; TCRdb holds only in-frame clones, not every one. The sample has some 67,000 clones, approximately 78% seen once. About this clone: What it recognizes is unknown.

Study-level findings and limits: More than 150 TCR beta chains were listed as cytomegalovirus-associated.

The chain employs TRBV15 and TRBJ2-7; 10 nucleotides agree with TRBD2. This receptor was identified in a man aged 40-50 years in good health and CMV-seronegative. The sample was PBMCs. CDR3 sequence (DNA): TGTGCCACCAGCAGAGATAGGTCTAGCGGGAGTGAGCAGTACTTC. It is translated as CATSRDRSSGSEQYF.